The entry that follows covers one TCR beta chain sequence. Its antigen has not been determined. Per-base quality was not reported, and no clone a single base away is much larger than it. This record belongs to a study of OX40 agonist ivuxolimab in advanced cancers. For context, the study as a whole: Ivuxolimab was a fully human IgG2 agonistic monoclonal antibody targeting the costimulatory receptor OX40 (CD134). Intravenous ivuxolimab was administered to patients every 2 weeks at six dose levels: 0.01, 0.1, 0.3, 1.5, 3 and 10 mg/kg. Among the roughly 50 dose-escalation patients, around 19 had hepatocellular carcinoma, roughly 15 melanoma, 9 renal cell carcinoma and 9 head and neck cancer. The dose-escalation cohort was about 83% male with a mean age of about 65 years, ranging from roughly 23 to 80. Patients were allowed to have had prior anti-PD-1, anti-PD-L1 or anti-CTLA-4 therapy, and around 41% of the dose-escalation patients had previously received checkpoint inhibitors. Partial responses occurred in three dose-escalation patients, of whom one had hepatocellular carcinoma and two had cutaneous melanoma. Peripheral TCRbeta sequencing aimed to test whether ivuxolimab altered TCR sequence diversity and caused clonal T-cell expansion. The paper describes the monotherapy dose-escalation part (N of about 47 patients) of the phase I trial of ivuxolimab.

Study-wide findings and limitations: Partial responders in the 0.1-3.0 mg/kg groups had among the lowest normalized peripheral clonal expansion, especially among CD8+ T cells. Clonal expansion of both CD4+ and CD8+ blood T cells was observed from baseline to week 6 at doses 0.1 to 3.0 mg/kg. Low levels of normalized T-cell clonal expansion were also shown by some nonresponding patients. The antigen specificity of the clonally expanded peripheral T cells was not determined. After ivuxolimab, expanded clones were on average more numerous among CD8+ T cells than among CD4+ T cells.

The CDR3 runs 15 residues from the cysteine to the phenylalanine. Solely the CDR3 DNA is kept, with 45 bases framed from the first base. At the junction V is shortened by 2 bases and J by 6 bases, with 15 bases in between. The germline V gene (reference sequence) specifies SGHAT as CDR1 and FQDESV as CDR2. The trial excluded patients who had a history of autoimmune disease or who were on systemic immunosuppression. Peripheral blood for TCR sequencing was collected from all dose cohorts at baseline, on cycle 4 day 1, and on cycle 7 day 1. Samples were obtained from an open-label, multicenter, first-in-human phase I dose-escalation trial of ivuxolimab. Adults with locally advanced or metastatic melanoma, renal cell, hepatocellular, or head and neck squamous cell carcinoma were enrolled in the trial. Before TCR sequencing, CD4+ T cells and CD8+ T cells were sorted from peripheral blood as separate populations.

To sequence the TCRbeta CDR3 region, genomic DNA was isolated from the sorted cells. The immunoSEQ Assay was used to sequence the TCRbeta CDR3 regions. TCRdb holds this immuneACCESS table with in-frame rearrangements only. Some clones are missing; in checked studies, unresolved V genes explain under half, and the rest has no known cause. The sample table contains tens of thousands of clones; only one count was recorded for about 77% of them. Approximately 20% of the sample is in the top ten clones. The sample here was CD4+ or CD8+ T cells sorted from blood, taken in a trial of the OX40 agonist ivuxolimab. The TCR comes from an adult with an advanced solid tumor such as melanoma, head and neck, liver or kidney cancer. The chain was built from TRBV11-1 and TRBJ2-3; a confident D gene designation cannot be given. The sequence in DNA is TGTGCCAGCAGCTTAATACCTAGTGGAGCGGATACGCAGTATTTT. Translated, this gives CASSLIPSGADTQYF.